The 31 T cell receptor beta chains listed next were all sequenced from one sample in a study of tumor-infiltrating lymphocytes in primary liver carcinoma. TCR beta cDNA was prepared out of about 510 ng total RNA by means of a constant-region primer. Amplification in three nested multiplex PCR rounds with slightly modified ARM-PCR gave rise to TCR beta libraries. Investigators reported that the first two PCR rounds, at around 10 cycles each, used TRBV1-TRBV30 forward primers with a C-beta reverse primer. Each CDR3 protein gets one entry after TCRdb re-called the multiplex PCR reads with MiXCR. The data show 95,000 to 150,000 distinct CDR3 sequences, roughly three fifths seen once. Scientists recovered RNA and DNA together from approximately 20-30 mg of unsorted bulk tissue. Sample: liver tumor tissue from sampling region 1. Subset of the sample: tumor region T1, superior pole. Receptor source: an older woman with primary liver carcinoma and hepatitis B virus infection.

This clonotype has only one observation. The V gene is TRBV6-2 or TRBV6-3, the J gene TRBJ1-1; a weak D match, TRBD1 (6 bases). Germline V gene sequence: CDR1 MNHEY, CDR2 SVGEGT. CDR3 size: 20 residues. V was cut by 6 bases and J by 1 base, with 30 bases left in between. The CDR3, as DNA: TGTGCCAGCAGCCCCCCCCGGGCCAGGGGACTCCACAGATCGAACACTGAAGCTTTCTTT. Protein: CASSPPRARGLHRSNTEAFF.

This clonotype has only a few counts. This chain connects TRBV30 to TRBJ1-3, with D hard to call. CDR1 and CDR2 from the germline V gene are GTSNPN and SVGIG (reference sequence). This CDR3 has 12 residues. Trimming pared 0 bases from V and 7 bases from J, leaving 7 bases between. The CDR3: CAWSVQTNTIYF. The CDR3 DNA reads TGTGCCTGGAGTGTACAGACTAACACCATATATTTT. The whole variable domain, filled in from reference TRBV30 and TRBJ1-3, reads SQTIHQWPATLVQPVGSPLSLECTVEGTSNPNLYWYRQAAGRGLQLLFYSVGIGQISSEVPQNLSASRPQDRQFILSSKKLLLSDSGFYLCAWSVQTNTIYFGEGSWLTVV.

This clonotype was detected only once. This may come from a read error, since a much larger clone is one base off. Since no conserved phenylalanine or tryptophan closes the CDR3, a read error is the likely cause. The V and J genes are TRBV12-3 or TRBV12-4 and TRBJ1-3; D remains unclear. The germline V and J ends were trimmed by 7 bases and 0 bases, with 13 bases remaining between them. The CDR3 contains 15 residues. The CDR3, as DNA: TGTGCCAGCACCTTTGGAGGGAGCTCTGGAAACACCATATATCTT. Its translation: CASTFGGSSGNTIYL.

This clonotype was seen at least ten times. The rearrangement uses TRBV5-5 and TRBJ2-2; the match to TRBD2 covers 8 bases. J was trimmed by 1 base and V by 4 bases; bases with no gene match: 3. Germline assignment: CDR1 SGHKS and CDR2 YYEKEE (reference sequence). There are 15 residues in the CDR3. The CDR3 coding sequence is TGTGCCAGCAGCCCCGGGGGGGGGAACACCGGGGAGCTGTTTTTT. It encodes CASSPGGGNTGELFF.

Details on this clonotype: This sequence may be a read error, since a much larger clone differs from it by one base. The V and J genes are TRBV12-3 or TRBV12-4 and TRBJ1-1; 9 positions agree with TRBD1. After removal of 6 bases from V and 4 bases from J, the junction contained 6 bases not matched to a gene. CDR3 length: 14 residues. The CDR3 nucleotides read TGTGCCAGCAGCGCGACAGGGGGGATCACTGAAGCTTTCTTT. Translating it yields CASSATGGITEAFF.

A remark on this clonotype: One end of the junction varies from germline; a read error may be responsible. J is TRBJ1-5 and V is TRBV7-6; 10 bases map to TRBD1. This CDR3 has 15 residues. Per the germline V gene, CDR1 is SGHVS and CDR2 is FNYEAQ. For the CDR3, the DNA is TGTGCCAACAGCCCCCAGGACAGGGGGACTCAGCCCCAGCATTTT. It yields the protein CANSPQDRGTQPQHF.

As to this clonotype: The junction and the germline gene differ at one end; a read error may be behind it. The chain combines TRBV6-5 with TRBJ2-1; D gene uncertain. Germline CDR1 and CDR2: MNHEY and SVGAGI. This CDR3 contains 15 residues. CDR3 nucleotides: TGTGCCTGCAGTTACTCGATCGCCGGCTTCTACGAGCAGTTCTTC. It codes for CACSYSIAGFYEQFF.

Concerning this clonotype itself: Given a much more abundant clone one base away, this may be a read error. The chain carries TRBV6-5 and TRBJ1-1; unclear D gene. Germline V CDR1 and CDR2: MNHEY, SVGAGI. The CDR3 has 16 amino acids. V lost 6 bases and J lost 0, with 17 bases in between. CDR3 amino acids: CASRGLRLGLNTEAFF. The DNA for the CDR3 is TGTGCCAGCAGAGGACTACGTCTAGGGTTGAACACTGAAGCTTTCTTT.

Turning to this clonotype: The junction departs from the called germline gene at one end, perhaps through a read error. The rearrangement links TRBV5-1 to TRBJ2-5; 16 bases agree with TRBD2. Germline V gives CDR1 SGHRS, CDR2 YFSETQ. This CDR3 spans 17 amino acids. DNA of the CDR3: TGCGCCAGTAGCTTGGGGACTAGCGGGAGGGCCAAAGAGACCCAGTACTTC. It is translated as CASSLGTSGRAKETQYF.

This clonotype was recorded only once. DNA for the CDR3: TGTGCCAGCAGCAAACCGGGACTAGTACGGTACAATGAGCAGTTCTTC. The encoded protein is CASSKPGLVRYNEQFF. The chain joins TRBV14 to TRBJ2-1; 8 nucleotides agree with TRBD2. V gave up 5 bases and J gave up 4 bases; unmatched junction bases: 10. This CDR3 comprises 16 residues. CDR1 is SGHDN, CDR2 FVKESK, per germline.

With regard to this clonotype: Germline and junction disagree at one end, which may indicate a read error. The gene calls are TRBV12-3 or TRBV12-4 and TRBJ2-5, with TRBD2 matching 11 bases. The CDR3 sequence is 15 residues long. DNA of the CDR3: TGTGCGAGCAACCAACCCGGGACTAGCGGAGAGACCCAGTACTTC. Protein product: CASNQPGTSGETQYF.

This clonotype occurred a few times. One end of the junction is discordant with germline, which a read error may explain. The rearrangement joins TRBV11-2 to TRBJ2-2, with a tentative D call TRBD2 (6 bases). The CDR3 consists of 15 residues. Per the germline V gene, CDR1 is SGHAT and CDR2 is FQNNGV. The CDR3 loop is CTSSLEASVAGELFF. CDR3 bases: TGTACTAGCAGCTTAGAAGCTAGCGTGGCCGGTGAGCTGTTTTTT.

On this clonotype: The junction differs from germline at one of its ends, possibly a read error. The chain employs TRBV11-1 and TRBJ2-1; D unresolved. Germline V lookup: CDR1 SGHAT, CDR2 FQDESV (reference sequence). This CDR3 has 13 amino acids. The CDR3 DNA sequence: TGTGCAAGCAGCTTCGGCAGGTACAATGGGCAGTTCTTC. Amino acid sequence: CASSFGRYNGQFF.

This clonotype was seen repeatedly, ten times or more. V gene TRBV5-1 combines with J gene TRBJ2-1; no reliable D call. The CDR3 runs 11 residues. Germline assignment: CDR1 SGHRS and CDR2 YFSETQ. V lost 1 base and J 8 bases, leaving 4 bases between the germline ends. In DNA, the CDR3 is TGCGCCAGCAGCTTGTCCGATGAGCAGTTCTTC. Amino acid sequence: CASSLSDEQFF.

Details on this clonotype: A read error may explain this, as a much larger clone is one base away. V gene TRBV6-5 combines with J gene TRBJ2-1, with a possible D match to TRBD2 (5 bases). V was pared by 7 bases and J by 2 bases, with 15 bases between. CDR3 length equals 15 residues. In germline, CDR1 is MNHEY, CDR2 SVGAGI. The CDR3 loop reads CASIPTNQTYNEQFF. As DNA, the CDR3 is TGTGCCAGCATTCCGACTAACCAAACCTACAATGAGCAGTTCTTC.

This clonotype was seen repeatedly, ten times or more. CDR3 sequence: CASRQGQGGVWPQHF. CDR3 DNA sequence: TGTGCCAGCAGGCAGGGACAGGGGGGTGTTTGGCCCCAGCATTTT. The chain combines TRBV6-5 with TRBJ1-5; 11 positions agree with TRBD1. Germline V CDR1 and CDR2: MNHEY, SVGAGI. The CDR3 is 15 amino acids. V shed 6 bases and J 9 bases; nucleotides not matched to a gene: 10.

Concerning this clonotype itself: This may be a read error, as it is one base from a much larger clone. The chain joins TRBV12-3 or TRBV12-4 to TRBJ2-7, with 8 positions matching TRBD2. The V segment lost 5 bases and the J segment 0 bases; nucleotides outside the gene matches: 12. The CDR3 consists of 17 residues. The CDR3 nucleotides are TGTGCCAGCAGTGCCACCGGGACTAGAGATCCCTCCTACGAGCAGTACTTC. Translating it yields CASSATGTRDPSYEQYF.

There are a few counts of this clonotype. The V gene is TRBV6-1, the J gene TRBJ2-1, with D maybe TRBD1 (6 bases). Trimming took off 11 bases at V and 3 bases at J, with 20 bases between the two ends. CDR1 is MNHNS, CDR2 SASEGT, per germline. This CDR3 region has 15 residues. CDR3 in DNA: TGTGCCGGCACCTTGGGGGCGGGTGTCTACAATGAGCAGTTCTTC. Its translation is CAGTLGAGVYNEQFF.

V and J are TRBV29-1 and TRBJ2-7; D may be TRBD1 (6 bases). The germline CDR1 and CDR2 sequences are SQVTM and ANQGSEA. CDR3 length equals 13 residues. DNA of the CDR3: TGCAGGGCTAGCCAGGGGCTAGCTGGCGAGCAGTACTTC. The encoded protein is CRASQGLAGEQYF.

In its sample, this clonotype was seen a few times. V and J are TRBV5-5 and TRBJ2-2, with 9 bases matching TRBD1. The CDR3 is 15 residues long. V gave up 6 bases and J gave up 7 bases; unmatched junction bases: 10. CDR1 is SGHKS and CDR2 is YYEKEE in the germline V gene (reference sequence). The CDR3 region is CASTPRDRDNGELFF. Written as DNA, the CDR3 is TGTGCCAGCACCCCCCGGGACAGGGACAACGGGGAGCTGTTTTTT.

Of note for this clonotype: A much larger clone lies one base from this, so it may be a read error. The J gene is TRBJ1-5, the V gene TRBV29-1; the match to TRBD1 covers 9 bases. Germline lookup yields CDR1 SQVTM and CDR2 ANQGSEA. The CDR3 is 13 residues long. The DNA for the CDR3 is TGCAGCGTAGGGACAGGGCTTCATCAGCTCCAGCATTTT. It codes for CSVGTGLHQLQHF.

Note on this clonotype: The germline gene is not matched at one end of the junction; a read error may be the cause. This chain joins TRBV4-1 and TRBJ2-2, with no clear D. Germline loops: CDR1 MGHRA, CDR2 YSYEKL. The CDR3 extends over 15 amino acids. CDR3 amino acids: CASNTYSANTGELFF. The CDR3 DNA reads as TGCGCCAGCAACACTTACTCCGCGAACACAGGGGAGCTGTTTTTT.

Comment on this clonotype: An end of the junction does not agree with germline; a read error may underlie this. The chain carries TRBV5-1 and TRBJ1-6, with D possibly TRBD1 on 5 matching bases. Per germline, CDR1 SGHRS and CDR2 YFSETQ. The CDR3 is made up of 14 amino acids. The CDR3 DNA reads TGCGCCAGCAGCCCCGGGACCGGCAATTCACCCCTCCAATTT. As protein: CASSPGTGNSPLQF.

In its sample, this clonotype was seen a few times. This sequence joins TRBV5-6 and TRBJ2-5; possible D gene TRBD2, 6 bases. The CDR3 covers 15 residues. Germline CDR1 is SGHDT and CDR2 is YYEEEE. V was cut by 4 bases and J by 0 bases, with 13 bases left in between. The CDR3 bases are TGTGCCAGCAGCCGCCGGAGGGCCTACCAAGAGACCCAGTACTTC. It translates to CASSRRRAYQETQYF.

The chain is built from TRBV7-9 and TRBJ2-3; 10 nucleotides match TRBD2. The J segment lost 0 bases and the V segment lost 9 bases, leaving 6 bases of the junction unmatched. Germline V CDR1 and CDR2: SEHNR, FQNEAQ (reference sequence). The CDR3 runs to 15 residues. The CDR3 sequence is CASDPSGSSTDTQYF. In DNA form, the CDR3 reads TGTGCCAGTGACCCTAGCGGGAGCAGCACAGATACGCAGTATTTT.

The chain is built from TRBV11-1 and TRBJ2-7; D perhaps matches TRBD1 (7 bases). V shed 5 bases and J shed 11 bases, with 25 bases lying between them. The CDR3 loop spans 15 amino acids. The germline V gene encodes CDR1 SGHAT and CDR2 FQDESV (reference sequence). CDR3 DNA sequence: TGTGCCAGCAGCCCTCGGACAGGAGGACTACGCGATGAGTACTTC. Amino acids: CASSPRTGGLRDEYF.

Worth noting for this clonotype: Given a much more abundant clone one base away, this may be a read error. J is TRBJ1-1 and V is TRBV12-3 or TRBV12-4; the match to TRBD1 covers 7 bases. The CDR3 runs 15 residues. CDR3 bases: TGTGCCAGCTGTTTAGGTGACAGGGCAAACACTGAAGCTTTCTTT. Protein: CASCLGDRANTEAFF.

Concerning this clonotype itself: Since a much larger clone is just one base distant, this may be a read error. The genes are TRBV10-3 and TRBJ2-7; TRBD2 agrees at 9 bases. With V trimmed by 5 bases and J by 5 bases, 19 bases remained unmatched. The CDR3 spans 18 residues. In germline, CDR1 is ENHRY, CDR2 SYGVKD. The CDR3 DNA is TGTGCCATCAGTTTCCCCGTCAGTAGCGGGAGTCTCAGCGACGAGCAGTACTTC. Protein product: CAISFPVSSGSLSDEQYF.

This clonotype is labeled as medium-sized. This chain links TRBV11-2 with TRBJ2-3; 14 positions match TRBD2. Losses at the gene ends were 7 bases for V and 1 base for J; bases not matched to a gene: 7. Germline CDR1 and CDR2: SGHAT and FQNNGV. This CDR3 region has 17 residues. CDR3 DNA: TGTGCCAGCAACTCGCCGGGACTAGCGGGAGGCACAGATACGCAGTATTTT. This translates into CASNSPGLAGGTDTQYF. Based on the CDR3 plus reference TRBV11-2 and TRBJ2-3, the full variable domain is EAGVAQSPRYKIIEKRQSVAFWCNPISGHATLYWYQQILGQGPKLLIQFQNNGVVDDSQLPKDRFSAERLKGVDSTLKIQPAKLEDSAVYLCASNSPGLAGGTDTQYFGPGTRLTVL.

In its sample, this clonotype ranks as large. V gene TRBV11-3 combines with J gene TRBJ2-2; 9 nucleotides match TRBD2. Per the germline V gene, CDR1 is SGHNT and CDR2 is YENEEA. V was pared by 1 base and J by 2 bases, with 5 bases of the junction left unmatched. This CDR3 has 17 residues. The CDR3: CASSLGRLAGNTGELFF. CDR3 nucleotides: TGTGCCAGCAGCTTAGGCAGGCTAGCGGGAAACACCGGGGAGCTGTTTTTT. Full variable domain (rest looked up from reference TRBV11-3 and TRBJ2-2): EAGVVQSPRYKIIEKKQPVAFWCNPISGHNTLYWYLQNLGQGPELLIRYENEEAVDDSQLPKDRFSAERLKGVDSTLKIQPAELGDSAVYLCASSLGRLAGNTGELFFGEGSRLTVL.

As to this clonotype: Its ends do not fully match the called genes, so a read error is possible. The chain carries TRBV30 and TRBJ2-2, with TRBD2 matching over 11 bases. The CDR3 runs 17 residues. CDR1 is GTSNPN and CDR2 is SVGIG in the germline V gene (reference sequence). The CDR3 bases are TGTGCTTGGAGTCGTCCCGAGACTAGCGGGGTCACCGGGAAGCTATTTTTT. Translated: CAWSRPETSGVTGKLFF.